Following are 28 T cell receptor beta chains from one sample sequenced in a study of blood T cells in healthy people across ages. A second PCR of about 6 to 11 cycles used a sample-barcoded 5' primer and a J-beta primer mix. MiXCR, applied by TCRdb to the 5' RACE reads, yields one record per CDR3 protein. The sample holds 750,000 to 950,000 distinct CDR3 sequences, about 53% seen once. The sequenced sample consisted of blood. These receptors were taken from a man at least 80 years old in good health.

V usage is TRBV20-1 and J usage is TRBJ2-6; D gene uncertain. Trimming shortened V by 5 bases and J by 0 bases, and 11 bases separated the two germline ends. Per germline, CDR1 DFQATT and CDR2 SNEGSKA (reference sequence). The CDR3 loop spans 15 amino acids. CDR3 sequence (DNA): TGCAGTGCTCCTCCCGGCCCCTCTGGGGCCAACGTCCTGACTTTC. It translates to CSAPPGPSGANVLTF.

This chain connects TRBV12-3 or TRBV12-4 to TRBJ2-6, with 7 bases lining up with TRBD1. CDR3 length equals 15 residues. Trimming took 11 bases from V and 0 from J; bases not matched to a gene: 7. The CDR3 protein is CASRGLRSGANVLTF. For the CDR3, the DNA is TGTGCCTCAAGGGGGCTTCGCTCTGGGGCCAACGTCCTGACTTTC.

The chain combines TRBV9 with TRBJ2-1, with 9 bases aligning to TRBD2. CDR3 size: 19 residues. Germline V lookup: CDR1 SGDLS, CDR2 YYNGEE. V was clipped by 0 bases and J by 3 bases; unmatched bases: 13. CDR3 protein: CASSVGVGASGKFYNEQFF. CDR3 DNA sequence: TGTGCCAGCAGCGTAGGGGTCGGGGCTAGCGGGAAGTTCTACAATGAGCAGTTCTTC.

This clonotype appeared once. This sequence joins TRBV6-2 or TRBV6-3 and TRBJ1-6; D perhaps matches TRBD1 (5 bases). Germline V lookup: CDR1 MNHEY, CDR2 SVGEGT. The CDR3 spans 16 residues. The V and J ends lost 1 base and 8 bases respectively, with 15 bases between them. The CDR3: CASSYFRESWDSPLHF. The CDR3 nucleotides read TGTGCCAGCAGTTACTTCAGGGAGAGCTGGGATTCACCCCTCCACTTT.

On this clonotype itself: With a much larger clone just one base away, this may be a read error. This rearrangement joins TRBV2 to TRBJ2-1; D possibly corresponds to TRBD2 (5 bases). Judging by the DNA end, TRBJ2-7 fits better; the J call may be wrong. Germline V gives CDR1 SNHLY, CDR2 FYNNEI. The CDR3 has 13 amino acids. CDR3 nucleotides: TGTGCCAGCAACGGGAACTCCTACAATGAGCAGTACTTC. It translates to CASNGNSYNEQYF.

This chain joins TRBV20-1 and TRBJ1-1, with D possibly being TRBD1 (5 bases). Trimming took 4 bases from V and 4 from J, leaving 7 bases between them. Germline loops: CDR1 DFQATT, CDR2 SNEGSKA (reference sequence). The CDR3 length is 11 residues. The CDR3 region is CSAKQVTEAFF. CDR3 DNA: TGCAGTGCTAAACAGGTCACTGAAGCTTTCTTT.

V and J are TRBV11-2 and TRBJ1-1; D is possibly TRBD1 (5 bases). The CDR3 spans 13 residues. From germline, CDR1 is SGHAT and CDR2 FQNNGV. V gave up 3 bases and J gave up 4 bases, with 9 bases separating them. The CDR3 coding sequence is TGTGCCAGCAGCTTCGGAGGGGCCACTGAAGCTTTCTTT. It specifies CASSFGGATEAFF.

The V gene is TRBV2, the J gene TRBJ1-1; D not resolved. CDR3 length equals 13 residues. The ends were cut back, 7 bases at V and 0 bases at J, with 9 bases in the middle. Germline CDR1 SNHLY, CDR2 FYNNEI. CDR3 coding DNA: TGTGCCAGCATCGAGTGGGTGAACACTGAAGCTTTCTTT. This translates into CASIEWVNTEAFF. The entire variable domain, with the rest obtained from reference TRBV2 and TRBJ1-1, is as follows: EPEVTQTPSHQVTQMGQEVILRCVPISNHLYFYWYRQILGQKVEFLVSFYNNEISEKSEIFDDQFSVERPDGSNFTLKIRSTKLEDSAMYFCASIEWVNTEAFFGQGTRLTVV.

In its sample, this clonotype was seen a few times. The chain has TRBV7-2 and TRBJ2-7, with TRBD1 identical over 7 bases. The CDR3 spans 16 residues. V dropped 3 bases and J dropped 0; count of bases not matched to a gene: 8. Germline V gives CDR1 SGHTA, CDR2 FQGNSA. CDR3 loop: CASSLAGTASSYEQYF. The CDR3, as DNA: TGTGCCAGCAGCTTGGCAGGGACAGCAAGCTCCTACGAGCAGTACTTC.

CDR3 coding DNA: TGTGCCAGCACCCAGACAGGGAACACAGATACGCAGTATTTT. Encoded protein: CASTQTGNTDTQYF. The V call is TRBV2, the J call TRBJ2-3, with TRBD1 matching over 7 bases. The CDR3 length is 14 residues. Germline V CDR1 and CDR2: SNHLY, FYNNEI. Unmatched junction bases numbered 6, after V lost 7 bases and J lost 2 bases.

This clonotype was observed a handful of times. The V gene is TRBV5-1, the J gene TRBJ1-2, with D maybe TRBD1 (5 bases). From germline, CDR1 is SGHRS and CDR2 YFSETQ. V gave up 4 bases and J gave up 4 bases, with 23 bases separating them. CDR3 size: 17 residues. The DNA of the CDR3 is TGCGCCAGCAGCGCCTCGATTTGGGGGGTCGTCCGCTATGGCTACACCTTC. It is translated as CASSASIWGVVRYGYTF. Based on the CDR3 plus reference TRBV5-1 and TRBJ1-2, the full variable domain is KAGVTQTPRYLIKTRGQQVTLSCSPISGHRSVSWYQQTPGQGLQFLFEYFSETQRNKGNFPGRFSGRQFSNSRSEMNVSTLELGDSALYLCASSASIWGVVRYGYTFGSGTRLTVV.

A few counts support this clonotype. The chain is built from TRBV4-1 and TRBJ2-3; D gene unclear. CDR3 length: 14 amino acids. CDR1 and CDR2 from the germline V gene are MGHRA and YSYEKL. With 0 bases removed from V and 14 bases from J, the gap between germline ends came to 18 bases. The DNA of the CDR3 is TGCGCCAGCAGCCAAGATAGTGGCCCCAGATACGCGTATTTT. Amino acid sequence: CASSQDSGPRYAYF.

This clonotype was seen only a few times. The J gene is TRBJ2-4, the V gene TRBV27; weak D call: TRBD1 (6 bases). Per the germline V gene, CDR1 is MNHEY and CDR2 is SMNVEV (reference sequence). This CDR3 comprises 15 residues. V lost 3 bases to trimming and J lost 3 bases, with 12 bases between them. The CDR3 protein is CASSFSGQGKNIQYF. Here the CDR3 DNA reads TGTGCCAGCAGTTTCTCGGGACAAGGCAAAAACATTCAGTACTTC.

In regard to this clonotype: At one end the junction does not follow the germline gene, possibly because of a read error. The CDR3 DNA follows: TGCGGCGTTGAAAGCGGCTACACCTTC. Amino acids: CGVESGYTF. The chain links TRBV29-1 to TRBJ1-2; D unclear. Germline values: CDR1 SQVTM, CDR2 ANQGSEA. The CDR3 loop spans 9 amino acids. Using reference TRBV29-1 and TRBJ1-2 for the parts outside the CDR3, the full variable domain is SAVISQKPSRDICQRGTSLTIQCQVDSQVTMMFWYRQQPGQSLTLIATANQGSEATYESGFVIDKFPISRPNLTFSTLTVSNMSPEDSSIYLCGVESGYTFGSGTRLTVV.

The table lists this clonotype with a few counts. The chain recombines TRBV6-6 with TRBJ2-1; 7 nucleotides match TRBD1. CDR3 length: 14 residues. Looked up from germline, CDR1 is MNHNY and CDR2 is SVGAGI (reference sequence). The ends lost 3 bases at V and 6 bases at J; junction bases unmatched: 5. The CDR3 is CASSYRDRSNEQFF. The CDR3 coding sequence is TGTGCCAGCAGTTATAGGGACAGATCCAATGAGCAGTTCTTC.

The chain combines TRBV4-2 with TRBJ2-4; either TRBD1 or TRBD2 may supply D (5 bases each). Matching the DNA end better, TRBJ2-7 makes the J call doubtful. Germline CDR1 reads LGHNA; CDR2 reads YNFKEQ. This CDR3 is built from 19 residues. The CDR3 region has the DNA TGTGCCAGCAGCCAAGATCTGCCCTCCCTGGGACGGAGACCCTACGAGCAGTACTTC. This codes for CASSQDLPSLGRRPYEQYF.

This clonotype was seen only once. This sequence joins TRBV3-1 and TRBJ2-5; a weak D match, TRBD2 (5 bases). TRBJ2-7 explains the end of the DNA better; the J call may be wrong. The CDR3 has 15 residues. Germline V gives CDR1 LGHDT, CDR2 YNNKEL (reference sequence). In nucleotides, the CDR3 is TGTGCCAGCAGCCCGCCGGGGTACGTCGTCCACGAGCAGTACTTC. It yields the protein CASSPPGYVVHEQYF.

The V and J genes are TRBV7-2 and TRBJ2-7; D remains unclear. CDR1 SGHTA and CDR2 FQGNSA come from the germline V gene. Between the trimmed V and J ends, which lost 5 bases and 0 bases, there was a span of 14 bases. The CDR3 spans 15 residues. CDR3 region: CASSPDISRSYEQYF. In DNA, the CDR3 is TGTGCCAGCAGCCCTGACATCTCCCGCTCCTACGAGCAGTACTTC.

The chain has TRBV7-2 and TRBJ2-7; 11 bases match TRBD2. The germline gives CDR1 SGHTA, CDR2 FQGNSA. V lost 5 bases, J lost 4 bases, and 7 bases stayed unmatched. CDR3 length: 15 amino acids. The CDR3: CASSTVAGGPYEQYF. CDR3 bases: TGTGCCAGCAGCACAGTAGCGGGAGGGCCTTACGAGCAGTACTTC.

This sequence joins TRBV7-3 and TRBJ2-5, with a possible D match to TRBD1 (6 bases). The germline V gene encodes CDR1 SGHTA and CDR2 FQGTGA. This CDR3 contains 14 residues. Trimming cost V 2 bases and J 5 bases, with 12 bases left between them. The CDR3, as DNA: TGTGCCAGCAGCTTAGGGCAGGGGAGCGAGACCCAGTACTTC. It encodes CASSLGQGSETQYF. Full variable domain (outside the CDR3, taken from reference TRBV7-3 and TRBJ2-5): GAGVSQTPSNKVTEKGKYVELRCDPISGHTALYWYRQSLGQGPEFLIYFQGTGAADDSGLPNDRFFAVRPEGSVSTLKIQRTERGDSAVYLCASSLGQGSETQYFGPGTRLLVL.

This chain connects TRBV12-3 or TRBV12-4 to TRBJ2-1, with 9 positions matching TRBD2. Unmatched junction bases numbered 24, after V lost 6 bases and J lost 9 bases. The CDR3 contains 19 residues. The DNA of the CDR3 is TGTGCCAGCAGCTTCGCCGGGGTTGTTATGGGACTAGCACAGGGTGAGCAGTTCTTC. Translating it yields CASSFAGVVMGLAQGEQFF.

The chain couples TRBV3-1 to TRBJ2-1; D remains ambiguous. V was cut by 1 base and J by 0 bases, with 7 bases left in between. The CDR3 has 15 residues. Germline V gene sequence: CDR1 LGHDT, CDR2 YNNKEL (reference sequence). CDR3 amino acids: CASSQGPISYNEQFF. CDR3 coding DNA: TGTGCCAGCAGCCAAGGGCCGATCTCCTACAATGAGCAGTTCTTC.

The rearrangement joins TRBV10-3 to TRBJ1-1; a possible D gene is TRBD1 (6 bases). V was trimmed by 3 bases and J by 1 base, leaving 12 bases between them. Germline V gene lookup returns CDR1 ENHRY and CDR2 SYGVKD. The CDR3 sequence is 15 residues long. The CDR3 spells CAISDATGQNTEAFF. The CDR3 coding sequence is TGTGCCATCAGTGACGCGACAGGTCAGAACACTGAAGCTTTCTTT.

The chain combines TRBV12-5 with TRBJ2-3, with D perhaps TRBD2 (6 bases). V lost 1 base to trimming and J lost 5 bases, with 7 bases between them. The germline V gene encodes CDR1 LGHNT and CDR2 FRNRAP. The CDR3 is made up of 13 amino acids. This chain's CDR3 is CASGLAGVDTQYF. The CDR3 DNA is TGTGCTAGTGGTTTGGCGGGGGTAGATACGCAGTATTTT.

This clonotype appeared a few times. V and J are TRBV2 and TRBJ2-1; TRBD2 agrees at 11 bases. The V gene's germline CDR1 is SNHLY and CDR2 FYNNEI. There are 14 residues in the CDR3. The junction had 4 bases not matched to a gene; V was cut back by 8 bases and J by 4 bases. The CDR3 is CASRGLAEYNEQFF. The CDR3, as DNA: TGTGCCAGCCGGGGACTAGCGGAATACAATGAGCAGTTCTTC.

This clonotype was seen a handful of times. V usage is TRBV7-9 and J usage is TRBJ1-2; no reliable D call. This CDR3 is 13 amino acids long. Trimming cost V 4 bases and J 0 bases, with 6 bases left between them. Germline V gene data show CDR1 as SEHNR and CDR2 as FQNEAQ (reference sequence). Here the CDR3 reads CASSSQANYGYTF. DNA for the CDR3: TGTGCCAGCAGCTCGCAGGCTAACTATGGCTACACCTTC. Full variable domain (remainder filled in from reference TRBV7-9 and TRBJ1-2): DTGVSQNPRHKITKRGQNVTFRCDPISEHNRLYWYRQTLGQGPEFLTYFQNEAQLEKSRLLSDRFSAERPKGSFSTLEIQRTEQGDSAMYLCASSSQANYGYTFGSGTRLTVV.

Only a few counts were recorded for this clonotype. CDR3 in amino acids: CASFPGTGTTDTQYF. CDR3 nucleotide sequence: TGTGCCAGTTTCCCCGGGACAGGGACGACAGATACGCAGTATTTT. This chain uses TRBV18 with TRBJ2-3; TRBD1 aligns across 9 bases. The V and J ends lost 9 bases and 3 bases, in that order; junction bases with no gene match: 10. The CDR3 has 15 residues. CDR1 and CDR2 (germline): KGHSH, LQKENI.

This clonotype showed up just a few times. The V gene is TRBV29-1, the J gene TRBJ2-1; 7 bases match TRBD1. Germline-derived CDR1 and CDR2 are SQVTM and ANQGSEA. There are 14 residues in the CDR3. The V segment lost 6 bases and the J segment 2 bases; nucleotides outside the gene matches: 7. CDR3 region: CSVNRQGAYNEQFF. CDR3 coding DNA: TGCAGCGTCAACAGACAGGGCGCCTACAATGAGCAGTTCTTC.